Listed here are 28 T cell receptor beta chains from one sample, sequenced in a study of OX40 agonist ivuxolimab in advanced cancers. Measured with immunoSEQ multiplex PCR; TCRdb has only the in-frame clones, and not every one. This sample has 15,000 to 25,000 clones, with over 70% found just once. The starting material was CD4+ or CD8+ T cells sorted from blood, obtained in a trial of the OX40 agonist ivuxolimab. The source is an adult with an advanced solid tumor such as melanoma, head and neck, liver or kidney cancer.

Here the CDR3 reads CATSIRRGEQYF. In DNA, the CDR3 is TGTGCCACCAGCATTCGGCGGGGGGAGCAGTACTTC. The gene calls are TRBV15 and TRBJ2-7; 7 nucleotides line up with TRBD2. The germline CDR1 and CDR2 sequences are LNHNV and YYDKDF (reference sequence). The V and J ends lost 4 bases and 7 bases, in that order; junction bases with no gene match: 4. The CDR3 has 12 amino acids.

The J gene is TRBJ2-3, the V gene TRBV16; 8 bases are a match to TRBD2. CDR3 length: 16 residues. Germline V gene sequence: CDR1 KGHSY, CDR2 FQNENV. Trimming cost V 5 bases and J 5 bases; bases outside gene matches: 12. As DNA, the CDR3 is TGTGCCAGCAGCAAAGGGACTAGGCCATTCAAAGATACGCAGTATTTT. This codes for CASSKGTRPFKDTQYF. Using reference TRBV16 and TRBJ2-3 for the parts outside the CDR3, the full variable domain is GEEVAQTPKHLVRGEGQKAKLYCAPIKGHSYVFWYQQVLKNEFKFLISFQNENVFDETGMPKERFSAKCLPNSPCSLEIQATKLEDSAVYFCASSKGTRPFKDTQYFGPGTRLTVL.

DNA for the CDR3: TGTGCCAGTAGTATAATGGGACCCGAAAAACTGTTTTTT. Encoded protein: CASSIMGPEKLFF. This chain uses TRBV19 with TRBJ1-4; the D gene is possibly TRBD1 (5 bases). Trimming shortened V by 2 bases and J by 8 bases, and 9 bases separated the two germline ends. The CDR3 totals 13 residues. Germline CDR1 reads LNHDA; CDR2 reads SQIVND (reference sequence). Combining the CDR3 with reference TRBV19 and TRBJ1-4 gives the whole variable domain DGGITQSPKYLFRKEGQNVTLSCEQNLNHDAMYWYRQDPGQGLRLIYYSQIVNDFQKGDIAEGYSVSREKKESFPLTVTSAQKNPTAFYLCASSIMGPEKLFFGSGTQLSVL.

The J gene is TRBJ1-2, the V gene TRBV15; 7 nucleotides align to TRBD1. There are 15 residues in the CDR3. Unmatched junction bases numbered 5, after V lost 0 bases and J lost 4 bases. CDR1 is LNHNV and CDR2 is YYDKDF in the germline V gene (reference sequence). The CDR3 sequence is CATSRDLGTAYGYTF. CDR3 DNA: TGTGCCACCAGCAGAGATCTGGGGACAGCCTATGGCTACACCTTC. Drawing the rest from reference TRBV15 and TRBJ1-2, the complete variable domain is DAMVIQNPRYQVTQFGKPVTLSCSQTLNHNVMYWYQQKSSQAPKLLFHYYDKDFNNEADTPDNFQSRRPNTSFCFLDIRSPGLGDTAMYLCATSRDLGTAYGYTFGSGTRLTVV.

The chain employs TRBV5-1 and TRBJ1-6, with D unclear. V lost 2 bases and J 7 bases, leaving 10 bases between the germline ends. This CDR3 has 14 residues. Per germline, CDR1 SGHRS and CDR2 YFSETQ. The CDR3 loop reads CASSFGTTNSPLHF. DNA of the CDR3: TGCGCCAGCAGCTTCGGCACGACCAATTCACCCCTCCACTTT.

J is TRBJ2-1 and V is TRBV4-3; D uncertain. Trimming pared 5 bases from V and 6 bases from J, leaving 14 bases between. Germline assignment: CDR1 LGHNA and CDR2 YSLEER. The CDR3 has 14 residues. The CDR3 nucleotides are TGCGCCAGCAGCTACTTGGGGTCGGGCAATGAGCAGTTCTTC. Amino acid sequence: CASSYLGSGNEQFF.

The rearrangement links TRBV6-4 to TRBJ2-1; D gene uncertain. CDR1 and CDR2 (germline): MRHNA, SNTAGT. V gave up 1 base and J gave up 2 bases, with 9 bases separating them. The CDR3 has 15 residues. The CDR3 coding sequence is TGTGCCAGCAGTGACTACCGGGCACCCTACAATGAGCAGTTCTTC. It specifies CASSDYRAPYNEQFF.

This chain connects TRBV27 to TRBJ1-1, with D perhaps matching TRBD1 (6 bases). The CDR3 consists of 13 residues. Trimming pared 6 bases from V and 8 bases from J, leaving 16 bases between. Per germline, CDR1 MNHEY and CDR2 SMNVEV (reference sequence). The CDR3 protein is CASSYTTGREAFF. The DNA for the CDR3 is TGTGCCAGCAGCTACACCACAGGGAGGGAAGCTTTCTTT.

This chain links TRBV9 with TRBJ2-3; 10 bases line up with TRBD2. The germline V gene encodes CDR1 SGDLS and CDR2 YYNGEE. V lost 4 bases to trimming and J lost 5 bases; unmatched junction nucleotides: 13. The CDR3 has 17 amino acids. The CDR3, as DNA: TGTGCCAGCAGCAACATCCGAGCGGGAGGGGGGATAGATACGCAGTATTTT. This sequence encodes CASSNIRAGGGIDTQYF.

The chain employs TRBV7-9 and TRBJ2-1; D not resolved. This CDR3 contains 11 residues. The germline V gene encodes CDR1 SEHNR and CDR2 FQNEAQ (reference sequence). V lost 3 bases and J lost 6, with 3 bases in between. Here the CDR3 reads CASSFGNEQFF. The DNA of the CDR3 is TGTGCCAGCAGCTTCGGCAATGAGCAGTTCTTC.

This clone is a singleton in its sample. This chain links TRBV4-1 with TRBJ1-2; perhaps TRBD1 as D (5 bases). Trimming pared 8 bases from V and 0 bases from J, leaving 19 bases between. The length of the CDR3 is 16 residues. CDR1 is MGHRA and CDR2 is YSYEKL in the germline V gene. Written as DNA, the CDR3 is TGCGCCAGCCGTGGGGGGGACCTCATAGCTAACTATGGCTACACCTTC. It encodes CASRGGDLIANYGYTF.

The chain is built from TRBV7-8 and TRBJ2-2, with 10 bases identical to TRBD2. This CDR3 has 17 amino acids. V gave up 1 base and J gave up 6 bases; unmatched junction bases: 8. CDR1 is SGHVS and CDR2 is FQNEAQ in the germline V gene. The CDR3 loop reads CASSLVSGRVWSGELFF. The CDR3 coding sequence is TGTGCCAGCAGCTTAGTAAGCGGGAGGGTATGGTCCGGGGAGCTGTTTTTT.

This rearrangement joins TRBV6-1 to TRBJ1-5; D not certain. With 4 bases removed from V and 0 bases from J, the gap between germline ends came to 7 bases. In germline, CDR1 is MNHNS, CDR2 SASEGT. The CDR3 totals 14 residues. The CDR3 spells CASSAADSNQPQHF. The CDR3 DNA reads TGTGCCAGCAGTGCTGCGGATAGCAATCAGCCCCAGCATTTT.

The chain combines TRBV7-9 with TRBJ2-7; TRBD1 matches at 10 bases. The CDR3 loop spans 16 amino acids. Germline V gene sequence: CDR1 SEHNR, CDR2 FQNEAQ (reference sequence). With V trimmed by 0 bases and J by 4 bases, 6 bases remained unmatched. Written as DNA, the CDR3 is TGTGCCAGCAGCTTAGCAACCAGGGACAGGGGATACGAGCAGTACTTC. This gives the protein CASSLATRDRGYEQYF.

The V and J genes are TRBV12-5 and TRBJ2-5; D is possibly TRBD2 (6 bases). The CDR3 totals 20 residues. V was clipped by 0 bases and J by 1 base, with 24 bases between them. Germline V gene data show CDR1 as LGHNT and CDR2 as FRNRAP. As DNA, the CDR3 is TGTGCTAGTGGTTTGGTAATACGTGGTAAGGAGGGTAAACTCCAAGAGACCCAGTACTTC. Amino acids: CASGLVIRGKEGKLQETQYF. The full variable domain, rest sourced from reference TRBV12-5 and TRBJ2-5, is DARVTQTPRHKVTEMGQEVTMRCQPILGHNTVFWYRQTMMQGLELLAYFRNRAPLDDSGMPKDRFSAEMPDATLATLKIQPSEPRDSAVYFCASGLVIRGKEGKLQETQYFGPGTRLLVL.

V is TRBV15 and J is TRBJ2-7; D uncertain. CDR1 and CDR2 from the germline V gene are LNHNV and YYDKDF (reference sequence). CDR3 length equals 15 residues. V lost 8 bases and J 6 bases, leaving 23 bases between the germline ends. The CDR3: CATPNRAIDACEQYF. The CDR3 DNA is TGTGCCACCCCTAACCGCGCCATAGACGCTTGCGAGCAGTACTTC.

The chain combines TRBV19 with TRBJ2-7, with unresolved D. Germline lookup yields CDR1 LNHDA and CDR2 SQIVND (reference sequence). The CDR3 sequence is 15 residues long. Trimming shortened V by 5 bases and J by 5 bases, and 19 bases separated the two germline ends. This CDR3 reads CASSPTYSTLHEQYF. CDR3 coding DNA: TGTGCCAGTAGTCCAACCTACTCGACACTCCACGAGCAGTACTTC.

This clone was recorded a few times. DNA of the CDR3: TGTGCCAGCAGCCCCTGGGACAGCAGCAACACTGAAGCTTTCTTT. This codes for CASSPWDSSNTEAFF. This rearrangement joins TRBV11-2 to TRBJ1-1; TRBD1 matches at 7 bases. The CDR3 has 15 amino acids. CDR1 is SGHAT and CDR2 is FQNNGV in the germline V gene. J lost 2 bases, V lost 5 bases, and 8 bases had no gene match.

The chain couples TRBV27 to TRBJ1-2; 7 nucleotides line up with TRBD1. V lost 0 bases to trimming and J lost 5 bases; unmatched junction nucleotides: 6. Germline CDR1 MNHEY, CDR2 SMNVEV (reference sequence). This CDR3 contains 15 residues. CDR3 DNA sequence: TGTGCCAGCAGTTTATCGCCGGGACAGAATTATGGCTACACCTTC. Residues: CASSLSPGQNYGYTF.

This chain uses TRBV5-4 with TRBJ2-2; possibly TRBD1 for D (6 bases). The CDR3 sequence is 14 residues long. V was clipped by 0 bases and J by 4 bases, with 7 bases between them. The germline V gene encodes CDR1 SGHNT and CDR2 YYREEE (reference sequence). In DNA, the CDR3 is TGTGCCAGCAGCTTGGCGACAGGCACCGGGGAGCTGTTTTTT. Protein sequence: CASSLATGTGELFF.

The sample holds a few counts of this clone. This chain joins TRBV9 and TRBJ2-1, with TRBD2 matching 12 bases. Trimming at V came to 8 bases and at J to 12 bases, leaving 9 bases not matched to a gene. This CDR3 spans 13 amino acids. CDR1 and CDR2 (germline): SGDLS, YYNGEE. The CDR3 loop reads CASRPTSGSRQFF. The CDR3 nucleotides read TGTGCCAGTCGCCCGACTAGCGGGAGTAGGCAGTTCTTC.

This chain links TRBV19 with TRBJ2-7; tentatively, D is TRBD2 (6 bases). This CDR3 is 15 amino acids long. The V gene lost 4 bases and the J gene lost 4 bases, with 17 bases spanning the gap. Germline loops: CDR1 LNHDA, CDR2 SQIVND (reference sequence). The CDR3 spells CASSTGDGGVYEQYF. The CDR3 DNA follows: TGTGCCAGTAGTACGGGGGACGGTGGAGTGTACGAGCAGTACTTC.

With regard to this clone: Different DNA sequences within this sample yield the same CDR3. V is TRBV9 and J is TRBJ2-1; 12 bases match TRBD2. Germline lookup yields CDR1 SGDLS and CDR2 YYNGEE. The CDR3 covers 15 residues. V lost 0 bases, J lost 7 bases, and 2 bases stayed unmatched. As DNA, the CDR3 is TGTGCCAGCAGCGTAGTGGGACTAGCGGGTAATGAGCAGTTCTTC. The encoded protein is CASSVVGLAGNEQFF.

The chain joins TRBV27 to TRBJ2-7; 8 bases are a match to TRBD1. Looked up from germline, CDR1 is MNHEY and CDR2 is SMNVEV (reference sequence). The J segment lost 6 bases and the V segment lost 1 base, leaving 8 bases of the junction unmatched. CDR3 size: 15 residues. DNA for the CDR3: TGTGCCAGCAGTTTATACACAGGGGGTCCCACCGAGCAGTACTTC. Amino acid sequence: CASSLYTGGPTEQYF.

This clone was picked up one time. CDR3 bases: TGTGCCAGCACCCCTCGCCGGGGACAGGGGTACGAGCAGTACTTC. Its protein product is CASTPRRGQGYEQYF. V is TRBV7-9 and J is TRBJ2-5; 10 bases line up with TRBD1. Matching the DNA end better, TRBJ2-7 makes the J call doubtful. Germline V gene data show CDR1 as SEHNR and CDR2 as FQNEAQ (reference sequence). The CDR3 runs to 15 residues.

The chain carries TRBV7-9 and TRBJ2-1; 10 bases line up with TRBD2. The germline gives CDR1 SEHNR, CDR2 FQNEAQ (reference sequence). This CDR3 spans 12 amino acids. The ends lost 3 bases at V and 12 bases at J; junction bases unmatched: 2. The CDR3 sequence: CASSFGTSAQFF. CDR3 in DNA: TGTGCCAGCAGCTTCGGGACTAGCGCGCAGTTCTTC.

The chain combines TRBV6-5 with TRBJ2-7; TRBD2 matches at 10 bases. The length of the CDR3 is 14 residues. After removal of 6 bases from V and 1 base from J, the junction contained 3 bases not matched to a gene. CDR1 and CDR2 (germline): MNHEY, SVGAGI. CDR3 bases: TGTGCCAGCAGATTAGCGGGAGGTTCCTACGAGCAGTACTTC. It is translated as CASRLAGGSYEQYF.

The V gene is TRBV7-9, the J gene TRBJ2-1, with D unclear. The germline V gene encodes CDR1 SEHNR and CDR2 FQNEAQ (reference sequence). The V gene lost 0 bases and the J gene lost 7 bases, with 7 bases spanning the gap. The CDR3 has 13 amino acids. This chain's CDR3 is CASSLAHANEQFF. CDR3 bases: TGTGCCAGCAGCTTAGCTCACGCGAATGAGCAGTTCTTC.